A selection of T cell receptor beta chains follows, all from one sample in a study of Graves' ophthalmopathy and Graves' hyperthyroidism. TCRdb re-called the multiplex PCR reads with MiXCR, one entry per CDR3 protein. The sample shows about 700,000 distinct CDR3 sequences, about two fifths of them seen only once. Material for sequencing was peripheral blood. These receptors came from an adult man with Graves' ophthalmopathy. The CDR3 runs from the conserved cysteine through the conserved F or W.

V gene,CDR3 protein
TRBV20-1,CSARAGTGDLETQYF
TRBV3-1,CASSLGLAGEKKQYF
TRBV19,CASSIPGVSTGELFF
TRBV10-3,CAIKDGGTTQYF
TRBV20-1,CSATGHLPPEQYF
TRBV4-1,CASSQDAQIYTF
TRBV13,CASRLLQGDGEQYF
TRBV13,CASSPMGGMNRVRGTEAFF
TRBV5-8,CASGERRYGYTF
TRBV6-2/TRBV6-3,CASSTPRQLNTEAFF
TRBV11-2,CASSLGPSAETQYF
TRBV19,CASKAGELFF
TRBV6-6,CASSLLPGTGAYVLTF
TRBV5-1,CASSPLGTSATYEQYF
TRBV11-2,CASSLGVAGGWEETQYF
TRBV7-2,CASSLGRGEGDGELFF
TRBV3-1,CASSQTEVGAQYF
TRBV5-8,CASSSSTRDTEAFF
TRBV7-9,CASSHSGSEAFF
TRBV9,CASSQGNSNQPQHF
TRBV7-3,CASSSAGTGAYNEQFF
TRBV4-3,CASSREGESPLHF
TRBV19,CASSPFVTRDGGYTF
TRBV2,CASSESGFF
TRBV25-1,CASSEWGRGFGGYTF
TRBV7-9,CASSGLETQYF
TRBV5-1,CASSRTGEANYGYTF
TRBV3-1,CASSQDGGVRAYEQYF
TRBV7-2,CASSLAASKRVIF
TRBV5-1,CASSTSGGPYNEQFF
TRBV25-1,CASSPPAAPTEAFF
TRBV6-5,CASSWGKGEASYEQYF
TRBV7-2,CASSLHRGGESPLHF
TRBV2,CASRRDSPFEQYF
TRBV29-1,CSSPRTGVFGYGYTF
TRBV7-8,CASSSGLAGDNVLTF
TRBV9,CASSLALRTGGGSPLHF